This is a list of T cell receptor beta chains from one sample in a study of T cell repertoires in cytomegalovirus infection. TCRdb reanalysed the reads using MiXCR and keeps one entry per CDR3 protein. This sample yields roughly 34,000 distinct CDR3 sequences, of which 40% to 65% are seen a single time; more than 80% belongs to the top ten. These receptors' antigens are unknown. The specimen was CD8+ T cells from cultured PBMCs, collected from culture after CMV antigen stimulation. The receptors come from a human donor in good health (CMV status not recorded). Some clones in this sample may be carry-over from other donors' samples. The CDR3 runs from the conserved cysteine through the conserved F or W. Each record gives: J gene, D gene, clone size, V gene, CDR3 DNA, CDR3 protein. D genes are given only for firm matches. A row's size may be missing; if present it is once, few, many or a size class.

>TRBJ2-7|TRBD1|NA|TRBV6-2/TRBV6-3
TGTGCCAGCAGCACAGGGGCCCTCGAGCAGTACTTC
CASSTGALEQYF
>TRBJ2-7|NA|few|TRBV7-6
TGTGACAGCAGCTCCCGGGACATCGGTTGCTACGAGCATTACTTC
CDSSSRDIGCYEHYF
>TRBJ2-6|NA|few|TRBV11-2
TGTGCCAGCAGCTTAGGTCAGGGGAGGTGGGATGGGGCCAACGTCCTGACTTTC
CASSLGQGRWDGANVLTF
>TRBJ1-5|NA|NA|TRBV6-5
TGTGCCAGCAGTTACTCCATCCCACCCCATAGCAATCAGCCCCAGCATTTT
CASSYSIPPHSNQPQHF
>TRBJ2-5|NA|NA|TRBV7-8
TGTGCCACTTACAATCCTCAGTACTTC
CATYNPQYF
>TRBJ1-5|NA|NA|TRBV4-1
TGCGCCAGCAGCCAAGATCGACAGGGCAATCAGCCCCAGCATTTT
CASSQDRQGNQPQHF
>TRBJ2-7|NA|many|TRBV5-5
TGTGCCAGCAGCTTAAATCGGCAGGAGGGTCGCGAGCAGTACTTC
CASSLNRQEGREQYF
>TRBJ2-1|TRBD1|few|TRBV5-1
TGCGCCATCACAAAGGGGGACAGCGACAATGAGCAGTTCTTC
CAITKGDSDNEQFF
>TRBJ2-7|TRBD1|NA|TRBV24-1
TGTGCCACCCAGGGGGCCTACGAGCAGTACTTC
CATQGAYEQYF
>TRBJ1-1|NA|few|TRBV19
TGTGCCAGTAGTATAATCGCAGACGGGGAAATGAACACTGAAGCTTTCTTT
CASSIIADGEMNTEAFF
>TRBJ1-1|TRBD1|few|TRBV7-3
TGTGCCAGCAGCCTAACAGGGGACACTGAAGCTTTCTTT
CASSLTGDTEAFF
>TRBJ1-2|NA|once|TRBV7-4
TGTGCCAGCAGCCCAAGCCTGGGAGACTATGGCTACACCTTC
CASSPSLGDYGYTF
>TRBJ1-2|TRBD1|NA|TRBV5-6
TGTGCCAGCAGCCTCTTTTGGACAGGGTTTTTGGGGAACTATGGCTACACCTTC
CASSLFWTGFLGNYGYTF
>TRBJ2-2|NA|NA|TRBV6-5
TGTGCCAGCAGTTTGGACACCACGAACACCGGGGAGCTGTTTTTT
CASSLDTTNTGELFF
>TRBJ2-3|NA|few|TRBV7-9
TGTGCCAGCATCGAACTCTTGGGCTCAAAACGATCAGATACGCAGTATTTT
CASIELLGSKRSDTQYF
>TRBJ2-7|NA|NA|TRBV27
TGTGCCAGCAGCTCCGCGACTTTTTTCTACGAGCAGTACTTC
CASSSATFFYEQYF
>TRBJ2-7|TRBD2|NA|TRBV28
TGTGCCAGCAACCAGCGGGAGGGAACCTACGAGCAGTACTTC
CASNQREGTYEQYF
>TRBJ1-2|NA|NA|TRBV7-9
TGTGCCAGCAGCTCCTCCCCAGGGGAAGTTGACTATGGCTACACCTTC
CASSSSPGEVDYGYTF
>TRBJ2-1|NA|NA|TRBV29-1
TGCAGCGTCGGTGAAGGGGTGGGTCCGGTCTTC
CSVGEGVGPVF
>TRBJ2-1|NA|NA|TRBV6-1
TGTGCCAGCAGGGCGTCCCGAAACAATGAGCAGTTCTTC
CASRASRNNEQFF
>TRBJ2-3|NA|few|TRBV7-6
TGTGCCAGCAGCCGGGACTTCAGCACAGATACGCAGTATTTT
CASSRDFSTDTQYF
>TRBJ1-4|TRBD1|NA|TRBV11-2
TGTGCCAGCAGCACAGACAGGGGGAACAGAGAAAAACTGTTTTTT
CASSTDRGNREKLFF
>TRBJ2-3|NA|few|TRBV6-6
TGTGCCACCCGGGATGATGCTAGCACAGATACGCAGTATTTT
CATRDDASTDTQYF
>TRBJ1-1|NA|NA|TRBV6-2/TRBV6-3
TGTGCCAGCAACTTACAGGGATTGAACACTGAAGCTTTCTTT
CASNLQGLNTEAFF
>TRBJ1-6|NA|NA|TRBV10-3
TGTGCCATCAGTCACCATCCGAGCTCCTATAATTCACCCCTCCACTTT
CAISHHPSSYNSPLHF
>TRBJ2-7|NA|NA|TRBV5-3
TGTGCCAGCAGCTGGAGGGACAATCCCTACGAGCAGTACTTC
CASSWRDNPYEQYF
>TRBJ2-7|NA|NA|TRBV12-3/TRBV12-4
TGTGCCAGCAGTTCCTCGAGGTACGAGCAGTACTTC
CASSSSRYEQYF
>TRBJ1-1|NA|few|TRBV29-1
TGCAGCGCCTTAGGCCTTGAAGCTTTCTTT
CSALGLEAFF
>TRBJ1-2|NA|many|TRBV12-3/TRBV12-4
TGTGCCAGCAGTTTAGGAGGGGGGCGAAGGGGCTACACCTTC
CASSLGGGRRGYTF
>TRBJ1-1|NA|NA|TRBV7-8
TGTGCCAGCAGCTCTGGGAGGCGGGACACTGAAGCTTTCTTT
CASSSGRRDTEAFF
>TRBJ2-1|NA|NA|TRBV7-2
TGTGCCAGCTTCCCGGGTCATGGACAGCCTTACAATGAGCAGTTCTTC
CASFPGHGQPYNEQFF
>TRBJ2-2|NA|NA|TRBV18
TGTGCCAGCTCACCTTGGAAGAAGACCGGGGAGCTGTTTTTT
CASSPWKKTGELFF
>TRBJ1-3|NA|NA|TRBV9
TGTGCCAGCAGCGTAGCTGGGTCTGGAAACACCATATATTTT
CASSVAGSGNTIYF
>TRBJ2-2|TRBD1|NA|TRBV4-2
TGTGCCAGCAGCCAAGAGCCCCGGGACAGGGGCACCGGGGAGCTGTTTTTT
CASSQEPRDRGTGELFF
>TRBJ1-2|NA|NA|TRBV27
TGTGCCAGCAGAGTGCCAGGGTCTCTCTATGGCTACACCTTC
CASRVPGSLYGYTF
>TRBJ1-2|TRBD1|few|TRBV2
TGTGCCAGCAGGGGACAGCAGGGCATAATGGACTACACCTTC
CASRGQQGIMDYTF
>TRBJ2-2|NA|NA|TRBV27
TGTGCCAGCAGTTTCAACAGGGAAACCGGGGAGCTGTTTTTT
CASSFNRETGELFF
>TRBJ1-1|NA|many|TRBV20-1
TGCAGTGCTAGACAACCCCGCGGCAGGACCACTGAAGCTTTCTTT
CSARQPRGRTTEAFF
>TRBJ1-2|TRBD1|NA|TRBV7-9
TGTGCCAGCAGCTCCCCCCAGGGGGGCGCGGGCTACACCTTC
CASSSPQGGAGYTF
>TRBJ2-2|NA|NA|TRBV19
TGTGCCAGTATCGCCCGTGACTTGGGGACCGGGGAGCTGTTTTTT
CASIARDLGTGELFF
>TRBJ2-7|TRBD1|NA|TRBV7-9
TGTGCCAGCAGCGATACCGGGACAGGGGGCGCCCAGGGCCGAGAGCAGTACTTC
CASSDTGTGGAQGREQYF
>TRBJ1-2|TRBD1|NA|TRBV4-1
TGCGCCAGCAGCCACCCGACAGGGTTGAGCTATGGCTACACCTTC
CASSHPTGLSYGYTF